This passage covers 5 T cell receptor beta chains from one sample sequenced in a study of T cell repertoires in cytomegalovirus infection. TCRdb ran MiXCR on the reads and lists one entry per CDR3 protein. Of roughly 100,000 distinct CDR3 sequences detected, less than 55% appear once; the ten largest clones hold around 74%. These receptors' targets are unknown. The sample in question was CD8+ T cells from cultured PBMCs, obtained from culture after CMV antigen stimulation. These TCRs come from a human donor in good health (CMV status not recorded). Some clones in this sample may be carry-over from other donors' samples.

The J gene is TRBJ1-2, the V gene TRBV6-1, with 9 bases aligning to TRBD1. The CDR3 covers 14 residues. The V and J ends lost 7 bases and 4 bases, in that order; junction bases with no gene match: 7. Germline V lookup: CDR1 MNHNS, CDR2 SASEGT. For the CDR3, the DNA is TGTGCCAGCAACGAGGGGACAGGGAGCTATGGCTACACCTTC. Protein product: CASNEGTGSYGYTF.

This chain joins TRBV7-8 and TRBJ2-3, with TRBD2 matching over 12 bases. The CDR3 has 16 residues. V gave up 4 bases and J gave up 3 bases; unmatched junction bases: 5. From germline, CDR1 is SGHVS and CDR2 FQNEAQ. This CDR3 reads CASSSPSGGATDTQYF. In nucleotides, the CDR3 is TGTGCCAGCAGCTCTCCTAGCGGGGGGGCAACAGATACGCAGTATTTT.

The chain employs TRBV29-1 and TRBJ2-1, with a possible D match to TRBD2 (6 bases). The germline gives CDR1 SQVTM, CDR2 ANQGSEA. This CDR3 has 13 amino acids. Trimming left V 6 bases short and J 3 bases short, with 12 bases between. DNA of the CDR3: TGCAGCGTCGGGGGAGGATTCTACAATGAGCAGTTCTTC. Amino acid sequence: CSVGGGFYNEQFF.

The CDR3 protein is CASSQGSPDIKNTEAFF. The CDR3 nucleotides read TGTGCCAGCAGCCAAGGGAGTCCGGACATTAAGAACACTGAAGCTTTCTTT. V usage is TRBV14 and J usage is TRBJ1-1; D is perhaps TRBD1 (5 bases). The V end lost 1 base, the J end lost 1 base, and 16 bases lay between the germline ends. The CDR3 is 17 residues long. Germline V CDR1 and CDR2: SGHDN, FVKESK.

There are a few counts of this clonotype. V gene TRBV3-1 combines with J gene TRBJ2-1; 13 bases are shared with TRBD2. V dropped 3 bases and J dropped 2; count of bases not matched to a gene: 4. The CDR3 runs to 17 residues. Germline values: CDR1 LGHDT, CDR2 YNNKEL (reference sequence). The CDR3 is CASSQATSGGAYNEQFF. CDR3 DNA sequence: TGTGCCAGCAGCCAGGCAACTAGCGGGGGGGCCTACAATGAGCAGTTCTTC.